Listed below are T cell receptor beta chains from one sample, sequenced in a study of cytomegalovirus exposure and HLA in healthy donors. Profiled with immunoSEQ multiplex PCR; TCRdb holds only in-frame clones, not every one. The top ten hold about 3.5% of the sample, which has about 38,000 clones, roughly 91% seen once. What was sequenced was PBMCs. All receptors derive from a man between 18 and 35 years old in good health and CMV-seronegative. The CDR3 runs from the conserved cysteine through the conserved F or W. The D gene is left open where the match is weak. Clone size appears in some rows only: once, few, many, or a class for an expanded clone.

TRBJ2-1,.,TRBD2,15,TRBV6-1,TGTGCCAGCAGAGTAGGGACTAGCGCCTTCGATGAGCAGTTCTTC,CASRVGTSAFDEQFF
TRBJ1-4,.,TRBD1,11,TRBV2,TGTGCCAGCACCTTACAGGGGCAACTGTTTTTT,CASTLQGQLFF
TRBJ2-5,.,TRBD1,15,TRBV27,TGTGCCAGCAGTTTATTGGGACAGGGACCGGAGACCCAGTACTTC,CASSLLGQGPETQYF
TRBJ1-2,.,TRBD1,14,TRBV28,TGTGCCATCGTAGCGGCAGGGGGAAACTATGGCTACACCTTC,CAIVAAGGNYGYTF
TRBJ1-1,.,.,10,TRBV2,TGTGCCAGCAGGGGGGGGAGGGCTTTCTTT,CASRGGRAFF
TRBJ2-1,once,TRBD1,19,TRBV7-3,TGTGCCAGCAGCTTAAATCGTGAGCTCGGGACAGGGAAGAACAATGAGCAGTTCTTC,CASSLNRELGTGKNNEQFF
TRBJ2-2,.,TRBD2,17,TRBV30,TGTGCCTGGAGTGTAATGGCGGGGGGGCCGGGGACCGGGGAGCTGTTTTTT,CAWSVMAGGPGTGELFF
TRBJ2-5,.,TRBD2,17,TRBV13,TGTGCCAGCAGCCTCGGGACTAGCGGGAGACGGCAAGAGACCCAGTACTTC,CASSLGTSGRRQETQYF
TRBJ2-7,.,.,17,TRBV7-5,TGTGTCAGAAGCCCAACCGGGACAGGGGAGTATGACTACGAGCAGTACTTC,CVRSPTGTGEYDYEQYF
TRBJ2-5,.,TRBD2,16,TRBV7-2,TGTGCCAGCAGCTTAGGACTAGCGGGGGGTAGGGAGACCCAGTACTTC,CASSLGLAGGRETQYF
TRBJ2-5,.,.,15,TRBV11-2,TGTGCCAGCAGCTTAGGCGGCGTAGCCCAAGAGACCCAGTACTTC,CASSLGGVAQETQYF
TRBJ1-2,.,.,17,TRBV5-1,TGCGCCAGCAGCCCCGAGGGCAGGGGATTTGTTAACTATGGCTACACCTTC,CASSPEGRGFVNYGYTF
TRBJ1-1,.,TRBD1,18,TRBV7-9,TGTGCCAGCAGCTTAGGGAGGGGACAGGGGGCGCGAAACACTGAAGCTTTCTTT,CASSLGRGQGARNTEAFF
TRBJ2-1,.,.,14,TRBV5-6,TGTGCCAGCAGATTGATGACTGGATACAATGAGCAGTTCTTC,CASRLMTGYNEQFF
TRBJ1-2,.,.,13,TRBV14,TGTGCCAGCAGCCGAGCGGCTAACTATGGCTACACCTTC,CASSRAANYGYTF
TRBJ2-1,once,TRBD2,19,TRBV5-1,TGCGCCAGCAGGGAGTTGTCGGTTATGAAGCGGGGGGGCCTCAATGAGCAGTTCTTC,CASRELSVMKRGGLNEQFF
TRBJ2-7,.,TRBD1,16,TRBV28,TGTGCCAGCAGGGGTCCGGGACAGGGGTCATCCTACGAGCAGTACTTC,CASRGPGQGSSYEQYF
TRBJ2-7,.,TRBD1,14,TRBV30,TGTGCCTGGAGTTGGGACAGGGAGTTATACGAGCAGTACTTC,CAWSWDRELYEQYF
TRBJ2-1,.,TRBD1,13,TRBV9,TGTGCCAGCAGTACAGGGGTTTACGATGAGCAGTTCTTC,CASSTGVYDEQFF
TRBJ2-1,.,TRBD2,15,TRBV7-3,TGTGCCAGCAGTCGGACTAGCGGCTCCTACAATGAGCAGTTCTTC,CASSRTSGSYNEQFF
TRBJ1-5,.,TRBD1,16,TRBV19,TGTGCCAGTAGTATTTTGTCGGGACAGGGCGAACAGCCCCAGCATTTT,CASSILSGQGEQPQHF
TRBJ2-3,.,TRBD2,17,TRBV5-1,TGCGCCAGCAGCCAAGGAGGTAGCGGGAGTGGTTTACATACGCAGTATTTT,CASSQGGSGSGLHTQYF
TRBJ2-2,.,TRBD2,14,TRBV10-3,TGTGCCAACCAGGCGGCGGGGGGGACCGGGGAGCTGTTTTTT,CANQAAGGTGELFF
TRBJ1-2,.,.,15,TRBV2,TGTGCCAGCAGTGAAATAGCGGGGAACAACTATGGCTACACCTTC,CASSEIAGNNYGYTF
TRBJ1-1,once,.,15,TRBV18,TGTGCCAGCTCACCGAAGGGGGAGAGTCTCCCTGAAGCTTTCTTT,CASSPKGESLPEAFF
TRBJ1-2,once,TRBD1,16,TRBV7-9,TGTGCCAGCAGCTTGAATCCGGGACAGGAGCTCTATGGCTACACCTTC,CASSLNPGQELYGYTF
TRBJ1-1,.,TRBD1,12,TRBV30,TGTGCCTGGAACAGGGGCCCACCCGAAGCTTTCTTT,CAWNRGPPEAFF
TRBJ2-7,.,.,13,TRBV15,TGTGCCACCAGCAGAGATCAGGGATACGAGCAGTACTTC,CATSRDQGYEQYF
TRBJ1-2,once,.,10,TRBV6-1,TGTGCCAGCAGTGAAGTCCTGAGCGCCTTC,CASSEVLSAF
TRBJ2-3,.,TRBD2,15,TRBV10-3,TGTGCCATCAGTGTACTAGCGGGAGTCACAGATACGCAGTATTTT,CAISVLAGVTDTQYF
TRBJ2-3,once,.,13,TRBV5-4,TGTGCCAGCAGCTTGCAGGGATCAGATACGCAGTATTTT,CASSLQGSDTQYF
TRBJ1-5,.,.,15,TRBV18,TGTGCCAGCTCAGGGGGCGAACTACGCAATCAGCCCCAGCATTTT,CASSGGELRNQPQHF
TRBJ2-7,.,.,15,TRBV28,TGTGCCAGCAGCTCTTCACGGGGGATTCCCTACGAGCAGTACTTC,CASSSSRGIPYEQYF
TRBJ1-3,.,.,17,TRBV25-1,TGTGCCAGCAGTGAATCCCCGCCAAGGAGGTCTGGAAACACCATATATTTT,CASSESPPRRSGNTIYF
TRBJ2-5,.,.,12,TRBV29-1,TGCAGCGTTGGCCAGGGGCGGGAGACCCAGTACTTC,CSVGQGRETQYF
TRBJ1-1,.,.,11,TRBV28,TGTGCCAGCTACTTGAACACTGAAGCTTTCTTT,CASYLNTEAFF
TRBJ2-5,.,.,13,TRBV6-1,TGTGCCAGCAGCTCGGGGGTGTGGGAGACCCAGTACTTC,CASSSGVWETQYF
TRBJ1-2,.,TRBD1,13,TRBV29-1,TGCAGCGCTGCCCTACAGGGGAACTATGGCTACACCTTC,CSAALQGNYGYTF
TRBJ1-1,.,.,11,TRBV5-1,TGCGCCAGCAGGTGGGGCAACGAAGCTTTCTTT,CASRWGNEAFF
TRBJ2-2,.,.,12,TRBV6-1,TGTGCCAGCAGTGAAAACTCCGGGGAGCTGTTTTTT,CASSENSGELFF
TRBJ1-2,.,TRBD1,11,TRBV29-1,TGCAGCGCACAGGGGGCGTGGGGCTACACCTTC,CSAQGAWGYTF
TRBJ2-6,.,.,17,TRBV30,TGTGCCTGGAGTGTAGGAGGGGGCAGCTCTGGGGCCAACGTCCTGACTTTC,CAWSVGGGSSGANVLTF
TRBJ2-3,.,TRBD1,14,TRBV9,TGTGCCAGCAGCAGACAGGGGGTAATAGATACGCAGTATTTT,CASSRQGVIDTQYF
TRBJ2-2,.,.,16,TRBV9,TGTGCCAGCAGCGTAGAGCCGGGGAAGATTGCCGGGGAGCTGTTTTTT,CASSVEPGKIAGELFF
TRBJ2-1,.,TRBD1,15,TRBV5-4,TGTGCCAGCAGCCTACCGGGACAGGGTTACAATGAGCAGTTCTTC,CASSLPGQGYNEQFF